This T cell receptor (beta chain) was obtained from a study of T cells after posttransplantation cyclophosphamide. Findings of the study overall: TRB overlap between skin or GI tissue T cells and blood was limited. Later post-transplant blood repertoires were often dominated by donor CD8+ memory clones.

This CDR3 comprises 13 residues. V dropped 4 bases and J dropped 9; count of bases not matched to a gene: 8. Germline V CDR1 and CDR2: SGHNT, YYREEE (reference sequence). The naive gate required viable CD3+CD4+ or CD3+CD8+ cells with CCR7+CD45RA+CD45RO-CD95-CD27+CD28+ phenotype. This clone was detected once. Its cognate antigen is unknown. Profiled with immunoSEQ multiplex PCR; TCRdb holds only in-frame clones, not every one. The sample contains about 20,000 clones, 95% to 98% of which appear only once. The sequenced material came from naive CD4+ T cells sorted from PBMCs. This TCR was recovered from a man aged 40-49 years in good health, CMV-negative, and a related stem cell transplant donor. The rearrangement links TRBV5-4 to TRBJ2-5; 8 bases are a match to TRBD1. The CDR3 loop is CASSLNRGEAQYF. CDR3 nucleotide sequence: TGTGCCAGCAGCCTAAACAGGGGGGAGGCCCAGTACTTC.